The TCR beta chain described here comes from a study of blood T cells in healthy people across ages. General study points: Nothing was known about donor CMV status, and this possibly confounded expanded clonotype changes. Per million T cells, TCR beta diversity dropped roughly linearly as age increased.

A second roughly 6 to 12 cycle PCR used barcoded and J-beta primers. A single record per CDR3 protein comes from TCRdb applying MiXCR to the 5' RACE reads. The sample lists some 920,000 distinct CDR3 sequences, about 51% occurring once. Total RNA was isolated from each sample in quantities of at least 5 micrograms. The CDR3 is 13 residues long. Germline V gives CDR1 MDHEN, CDR2 SYDVKM. The V end was cut by 5 bases, the J end by 4 bases, with 11 bases between. On this clonotype itself: Its antigen is as yet unknown.

The sequenced sample consisted of blood. The chain is built from TRBV28 and TRBJ1-2; D might be TRBD1 (6 bases). This clonotype was obtained from a woman aged 60-75 years in good health. The CDR3 sequence is CASSAGGSYGYTF. The CDR3 DNA follows: TGTGCCAGCAGTGCGGGGGGCAGCTATGGCTACACCTTC.